These 19 T cell receptor beta chains came from one sample sequenced in a study of T cells in tuberculosis. Thawed, overnight-rested PBMC were stained with GMM-loaded CD1B tetramer, viability dye and anti-CD3, then sorted. The lipid loaded on the CD1B tetramers was C32 glucose monomycolate from Rhodococcus equi. The table came from immunoSEQ multiplex PCR; TCRdb's copy has only in-frame clones and leaves some out. The profile shows tens of thousands of clones, approximately 91% of them singletons. The sample taken for sequencing was CD1b-GMM tetramer-negative cells sorted from PBMCs. These receptors all come from an adult woman with latent tuberculosis.

V gene TRBV7-9 combines with J gene TRBJ2-7; a possible D gene is TRBD1 (5 bases). The germline V and J ends were trimmed by 5 bases and 2 bases, with 10 bases remaining between them. Germline-derived CDR1 and CDR2 are SEHNR and FQNEAQ (reference sequence). The CDR3 has 13 amino acids. The CDR3 loop is CASSQTATYEQYF. Written as DNA, the CDR3 is TGTGCCAGCAGCCAGACAGCCACCTACGAGCAGTACTTC.

This clone was observed a single time. This rearrangement joins TRBV5-4 to TRBJ2-6, with TRBD1 matching over 12 bases. Per germline, CDR1 SGHNT and CDR2 YYREEE (reference sequence). The length of the CDR3 is 17 residues. The V segment lost 4 bases and the J segment 4 bases; nucleotides outside the gene matches: 6. The CDR3 loop is CASSPGQGAVGANVLTF. CDR3 nucleotides: TGTGCCAGCAGCCCGGGACAGGGGGCGGTAGGGGCCAACGTCCTGACTTTC.

The genes are TRBV7-2 and TRBJ2-7, with TRBD1 matching over 7 bases. The CDR3 has 15 amino acids. Per the germline V gene, CDR1 is SGHTA and CDR2 is FQGNSA. Trimming cost V 1 base and J 4 bases; bases outside gene matches: 7. The DNA of the CDR3 is TGTGCCAGCAGCTTAGGTCCGGGACAGATATACGAGCAGTACGTC. Encoded protein: CASSLGPGQIYEQYV.

The sample holds one count of this clone. V gene TRBV11-2 combines with J gene TRBJ2-1; TRBD2 agrees at 12 bases. CDR3 length: 18 residues. Germline loops: CDR1 SGHAT, CDR2 FQNNGV. Trimming cost V 6 bases and J 2 bases; bases outside gene matches: 11. CDR3 loop: CASRHPLAGGRTYNEQFF. The CDR3, as DNA: TGTGCCAGCAGACACCCACTAGCGGGGGGCCGCACCTACAATGAGCAGTTCTTC.

The chain couples TRBV30 to TRBJ2-5, with TRBD1 matching over 7 bases. V was clipped by 8 bases and J by 4 bases; unmatched bases: 13. CDR1 is GTSNPN, CDR2 SVGIG, per germline (reference sequence). CDR3 size: 14 residues. This CDR3 is CASNTGARGETQYF. Here the CDR3 DNA reads TGTGCCAGTAATACAGGGGCCAGAGGAGAGACCCAGTACTTC.

The chain couples TRBV2 to TRBJ2-7; possibly TRBD1 for D (6 bases). The length of the CDR3 is 12 residues. Germline values: CDR1 SNHLY, CDR2 FYNNEI. V lost 7 bases and J lost 7, with 14 bases in between. This CDR3 reads CASIEGHWEQYF. CDR3 in DNA: TGTGCCAGCATTGAGGGACACTGGGAGCAGTACTTC.

The V gene is TRBV7-3, the J gene TRBJ2-2; D may be TRBD2 (5 bases). The V end lost 2 bases, the J end lost 7 bases, and 8 bases lay between the germline ends. Germline V gene sequence: CDR1 SGHTA, CDR2 FQGTGA. This CDR3 has 13 amino acids. The CDR3 protein is CASSLGLGGELFF. The CDR3 coding sequence is TGTGCCAGCAGCTTAGGACTCGGCGGGGAGCTGTTTTTT.

The V and J genes are TRBV27 and TRBJ1-2; possibly TRBD1 for D (5 bases). Germline values: CDR1 MNHEY, CDR2 SMNVEV (reference sequence). The CDR3 runs 18 residues. The germline V and J ends were trimmed by 5 bases and 0 bases, with 22 bases remaining between them. CDR3 sequence reads: CASSTRPPGWGANYGYTF. As DNA, the CDR3 is TGTGCCAGCAGTACACGACCCCCGGGTTGGGGGGCTAACTATGGCTACACCTTC.

The CDR3 DNA follows: TGTGCCAGCAGCCCCAAGGGAGGGGGGATTAATTCACCCCTCCACTTT. Translating it yields CASSPKGGGINSPLHF. V gene TRBV25-1 combines with J gene TRBJ1-6; maybe TRBD1 (6 bases). The CDR3 sequence is 16 residues long. Germline V lookup: CDR1 MGHDK, CDR2 SYGVNS. The V end lost 6 bases, the J end lost 6 bases, and 18 bases lay between the germline ends.

J is TRBJ1-2 and V is TRBV9; 7 bases are a match to TRBD1. The V and J ends lost 3 bases and 4 bases, in that order; junction bases with no gene match: 9. Germline V gene data show CDR1 as SGDLS and CDR2 as YYNGEE. The CDR3 extends over 15 amino acids. The CDR3 DNA is TGTGCCAGCAGCGCCACCCCGGGACAGAGCTATGGCTACACCTTC. This sequence encodes CASSATPGQSYGYTF.

The CDR3 region has the DNA TGTGCCAGCAGTGAACAGAACTCTGGAAACACCATATATTTT. It is translated as CASSEQNSGNTIYF. This chain joins TRBV6-1 and TRBJ1-3, with unresolved D. CDR3 length equals 14 residues. V lost 2 bases to trimming and J lost 0 bases, with 5 bases between them. Germline V gives CDR1 MNHNS, CDR2 SASEGT.

The chain joins TRBV30 to TRBJ1-2; D unresolved. CDR1 GTSNPN and CDR2 SVGIG come from the germline V gene (reference sequence). V shed 1 base and J shed 4 bases, with 7 bases lying between them. CDR3 size: 12 residues. The CDR3 nucleotides read TGTGCCTGGAGTGATGGAGCCTATGGCTACACCTTC. Translation: CAWSDGAYGYTF.

This rearrangement joins TRBV6-1 to TRBJ2-1; 10 bases map to TRBD2. Germline trimming cut 2 bases from V and 7 bases from J; bases unmatched to any gene: 5. The CDR3 sequence is 15 residues long. Germline values: CDR1 MNHNS, CDR2 SASEGT. This CDR3 is CASSETAGGHNEQFF. Written as DNA, the CDR3 is TGTGCCAGCAGTGAAACAGCGGGGGGGCATAATGAGCAGTTCTTC.

The V call is TRBV5-1, the J call TRBJ2-1; 8 bases line up with TRBD2. In germline, CDR1 is SGHRS, CDR2 YFSETQ. Unmatched junction bases numbered 4, after V lost 2 bases and J lost 9 bases. This CDR3 is 13 amino acids long. In nucleotides, the CDR3 is TGCGCCAGCAGCTTTGTGCTAGCGGGTGAGCAGTTCTTC. Residues: CASSFVLAGEQFF.

This clone has just one count. The chain has TRBV7-6 and TRBJ2-3; D is undetermined. There are 14 residues in the CDR3. The V end was cut by 5 bases, the J end by 0 bases, with 9 bases between. Looked up from germline, CDR1 is SGHVS and CDR2 is FNYEAQ. The DNA for the CDR3 is TGTGCCAGCAGCACCACGGGTAGCACAGATACGCAGTATTTT. It codes for CASSTTGSTDTQYF. Complete variable domain (other parts from reference TRBV7-6 and TRBJ2-3): GAGVSQSPRYKVTKRGQDVALRCDPISGHVSLYWYRQALGQGPEFLTYFNYEAQQDKSGLPNDRFSAERPEGSISTLTIQRTEQRDSAMYRCASSTTGSTDTQYFGPGTRLTVL.

The chain couples TRBV27 to TRBJ1-1; D gene uncertain. The ends were cut back, 4 bases at V and 1 base at J, with 7 bases in the middle. The CDR3 covers 13 residues. Germline CDR1 and CDR2: MNHEY and SMNVEV (reference sequence). The CDR3 DNA reads as TGTGCCAGCAGTTCAACACCGAACACTGAAGCTTTCTTT. This gives the protein CASSSTPNTEAFF.

V and J are TRBV5-4 and TRBJ2-5; D is perhaps TRBD2 (6 bases). CDR3 length: 15 amino acids. Germline loops: CDR1 SGHNT, CDR2 YYREEE (reference sequence). Trimming removed 4 bases at V and 7 bases at J, with 20 bases between. The chain's CDR3 is CASSVEGTRIPTQYF. Written as DNA, the CDR3 is TGTGCCAGCAGCGTCGAAGGGACTCGTATTCCGACCCAGTACTTC.

The chain joins TRBV30 to TRBJ1-6; D possibly corresponds to TRBD1 (5 bases). The germline CDR1 and CDR2 sequences are GTSNPN and SVGIG (reference sequence). The V end lost 1 base, the J end lost 18 bases, and 19 bases lay between the germline ends. The CDR3 is made up of 13 amino acids. The DNA for the CDR3 is TGTGCCTGGAGTGCCAAAGGAGGGGCCGATAGCCACTTT. As protein: CAWSAKGGADSHF.

The chain joins TRBV6-1 to TRBJ1-6; tentative D call: TRBD1 (5 bases). V lost 6 bases, J lost 13 bases, and 16 bases lay in between. The CDR3 totals 13 residues. Germline lookup yields CDR1 MNHNS and CDR2 SASEGT. The CDR3 bases are TGTGCCAGCAGCCGGGACCCGGGGGATCCCCTCCACTTT. This codes for CASSRDPGDPLHF.